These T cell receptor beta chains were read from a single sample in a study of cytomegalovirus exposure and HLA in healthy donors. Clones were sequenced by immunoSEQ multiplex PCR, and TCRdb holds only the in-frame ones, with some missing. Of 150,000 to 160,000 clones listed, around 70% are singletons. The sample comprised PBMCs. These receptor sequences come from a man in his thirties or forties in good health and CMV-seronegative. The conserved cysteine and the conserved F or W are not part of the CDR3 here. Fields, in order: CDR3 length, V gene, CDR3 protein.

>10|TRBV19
ASSAGQGRAF
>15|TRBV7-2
ASSSRQENSGANVLT
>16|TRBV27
ASSPQGPRPAYNSPLH
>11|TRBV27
ASSPDSSYEQY
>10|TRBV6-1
ASSLTTYEQY
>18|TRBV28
ASSLSPLLTADYSNQPQH
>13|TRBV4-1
ASSLSGTPAYEQY
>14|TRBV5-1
ASSGDGGVYYNEQF
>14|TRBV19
ASRARTGRFDNEQF
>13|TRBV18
ASSPVTGANTEAF
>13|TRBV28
ASRGLRDRGYEQY
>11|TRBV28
ASSSSTYNEQF
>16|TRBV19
ASSSLTGGLSGANVLT
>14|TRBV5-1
ASSFMTGANTGELF
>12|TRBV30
AWSSGTGYQPQH
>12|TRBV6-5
ASSSTGEAYEQY
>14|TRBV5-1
ASSLAPSGGHNEQF
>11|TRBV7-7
ASSATGRGEQY
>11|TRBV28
ASRLRDSYGYT
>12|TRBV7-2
ASKGGLLTDTQY
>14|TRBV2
ASSLTSGGAAETQY
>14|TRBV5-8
ASSLAGQGFYNEQF
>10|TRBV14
ASSQGRVVQY
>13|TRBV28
ASSPTGGRSYEQY
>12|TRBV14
ASSQGTGFNEQY
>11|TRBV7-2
ASSPLGGETQY
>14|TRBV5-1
ASSLARQGGIYEQY
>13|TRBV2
ASSEQGGASETQY
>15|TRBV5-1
ASRKSGTGTPGNTIY
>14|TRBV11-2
ASSLVTSGPTYEQY
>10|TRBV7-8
AYTGGNQPQH
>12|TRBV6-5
ASRGDRVSNEQY
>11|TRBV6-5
ASSSTSDNEQF